This T cell receptor (beta chain) was retrieved from a study of Ad26.COV2.S vaccination and SARS-CoV-2 variants. Assay used: immunoSEQ multiplex PCR; TCRdb lists only in-frame clones, some missing. The table has hundreds of thousands of clones, roughly 90% seen once; the top ten hold over 1.3%. Regarding treatment: around 19 received Ad26.COV2.S at low or high dose, single or two shots; roughly 5 received placebo; per-sample allocation not given. Vaccine and placebo recipients were sampled on day 63 after the first injection. The sample came from a Boston adult aged 18-55 years. The sample was peripheral blood, taken in a trial of Ad26.COV2.S vaccine versus placebo. The sequence was collected from a person between 18 and 65 years old who received the Ad26.COV2.S COVID-19 vaccine or a placebo.

Here the CDR3 reads CASRTSGETQYF. In DNA, the CDR3 is TGCGCCAGCAGGACTAGCGGAGAGACCCAGTACTTC. V and J are TRBV10-2 and TRBJ2-5; 9 bases are a match to TRBD2. There are 12 residues in the CDR3. V gave up 6 bases and J gave up 4 bases; unmatched junction bases: 0. Germline CDR1 is WSHSY and CDR2 is SAAADI.